Listed below are T cell receptor beta chains from one sample, sequenced in a study of OX40 agonist ivuxolimab in advanced cancers. The method was immunoSEQ multiplex PCR; TCRdb's version includes in-frame clones alone and lacks a portion of them. This table holds roughly 51,000 clones, nearly 90% found once. This specimen was CD4+ or CD8+ T cells sorted from blood, taken in a trial of the OX40 agonist ivuxolimab. The receptors derive from an adult with an advanced solid tumor such as melanoma, head and neck, liver or kidney cancer. Each CDR3 is given with its conserved first and last residue. The D gene is left open where the match is weak. Size tells how often a clone was seen (once, few, many) or the class of an expanded clone, and some rows leave it out.

TRBJ2-7	NA	TRBD1	TRBV6-5	CASSQQGVTGQYF	TGTGCCAGCAGCCAACAGGGGGTGACGGGGCAGTACTTC
TRBJ2-3	NA	NA	TRBV9	CASSVDSTLADTQYF	TGTGCCAGCAGCGTGGATAGCACGTTGGCAGATACGCAGTATTTT
TRBJ2-2	NA	NA	TRBV19	CASSIGGSWTGELFF	TGTGCCAGTAGTATAGGGGGTAGCTGGACCGGGGAGCTGTTTTTT
TRBJ2-7	NA	TRBD1	TRBV5-6	CASSLRTGGYEQYF	TGTGCCAGCAGCTTACGGACAGGGGGGTACGAGCAGTACTTC
TRBJ1-5	NA	TRBD1	TRBV5-8	CASTGRDRASVQPQHF	TGTGCCAGCACCGGGCGGGACAGGGCGTCTGTCCAGCCCCAGCATTTT
TRBJ2-3	NA	TRBD1	TRBV28	CASRRTGATDTQYF	TGTGCCAGCAGGCGGACAGGGGCAACAGATACGCAGTATTTT
TRBJ2-7	NA	NA	TRBV15	CATSRALGASSSYEQYF	TGTGCCACCAGCAGAGCCCTTGGGGCCTCAAGCTCCTACGAGCAGTACTTC
TRBJ2-2	NA	TRBD1	TRBV15	CATSREVGTGVHGELFF	TGTGCCACCAGCAGAGAAGTTGGGACAGGGGTCCACGGGGAGCTGTTTTTT
TRBJ2-7	medium-sized	TRBD1	TRBV5-6	CASNLDRALGEQYF	TGTGCCAGCAACCTGGACAGGGCACTAGGCGAGCAGTACTTC
TRBJ2-7	once	NA	TRBV6-5	CASRSSGSYEQYF	TGTGCCAGCAGGTCCTCCGGCTCCTACGAGCAGTACTTC
TRBJ2-1	NA	NA	TRBV19	CASTTGVVQFF	TGTGCCAGTACCACGGGTGTCGTGCAGTTCTTC
TRBJ2-1	NA	NA	TRBV7-9	CASSLDVRAHEQFF	TGTGCCAGCAGCTTAGACGTCAGGGCCCATGAGCAGTTCTTC
TRBJ2-2	NA	NA	TRBV10-3	CAINPGGTNTGELFF	TGTGCCATCAACCCTGGCGGAACGAACACCGGGGAGCTGTTTTTT
TRBJ2-1	NA	NA	TRBV29-1	CSVDDPTTDNEQFF	TGCAGCGTTGATGACCCAACGACGGACAATGAGCAGTTCTTC
TRBJ2-1	NA	NA	TRBV23-1	CASTGSHILDEQFF	TGCGCCAGCACCGGCTCCCACATCTTAGATGAGCAGTTCTTC
TRBJ1-2	NA	TRBD1	TRBV5-5	CASSGQGLLNYGYTF	TGTGCCAGCAGCGGACAGGGGCTACTTAACTATGGCTACACCTTC
TRBJ2-7	NA	TRBD2	TRBV5-6	CASSKRTSGSSEQYF	TGTGCCAGCAGCAAACGGACTAGCGGGAGCTCCGAGCAGTACTTC
TRBJ1-5	NA	NA	TRBV28	CASSRQQPQHF	TGTGCCAGCAGCCGTCAGCAGCCCCAGCATTTT
TRBJ2-7	NA	TRBD1	TRBV28	CASRGTGSTEQYF	TGTGCCAGCAGGGGGACAGGTTCAACCGAGCAGTACTTC
TRBJ2-4	NA	NA	TRBV30	CAGSVAKNIQYF	TGTGCCGGATCGGTAGCCAAAAACATTCAGTACTTC
TRBJ2-7	NA	NA	TRBV10-2	CASRRSIRDEQYF	TGCGCCAGCCGGAGGTCCATACGCGACGAGCAGTACTTC
TRBJ2-5	once	NA	TRBV6-6	CASSASFGETQYF	TGTGCCAGCAGTGCCTCCTTCGGGGAAACCCAGTACTTC
TRBJ1-5	NA	TRBD1	TRBV13	CASSPGQGSQPQHF	TGTGCCAGCAGCCCAGGACAGGGGTCTCAGCCCCAGCATTTT
TRBJ1-1	NA	NA	TRBV28	CASLHVTRNTEAFF	TGTGCCAGCCTCCATGTCACCCGGAACACTGAAGCTTTCTTT
TRBJ2-7	once	TRBD2	TRBV27	CASASRLAGGVYEQYF	TGTGCCAGCGCATCACGACTTGCGGGAGGGGTCTACGAGCAGTACTTC
TRBJ2-3	once	NA	TRBV21-1	CASKVSPADTQYF	TGTGCCAGCAAAGTGAGTCCAGCAGATACGCAGTATTTT
TRBJ1-1	NA	NA	TRBV14	CASSRTGNTEAFF	TGTGCCAGCAGCCGGACCGGAAACACTGAAGCTTTCTTT
TRBJ2-1	NA	NA	TRBV2	CASGEGSPFSYNEQFF	TGTGCCAGCGGGGAAGGTTCTCCTTTCTCCTACAATGAGCAGTTCTTC
TRBJ1-1	once	TRBD1	TRBV19	CASSQSGQGGTEAFF	TGTGCCAGTAGTCAATCAGGACAGGGAGGTACTGAAGCTTTCTTT
TRBJ2-2	NA	NA	TRBV28	CASSFARAELTGELFF	TGTGCCAGCAGTTTCGCCCGAGCGGAGCTCACCGGGGAGCTGTTTTTT
TRBJ1-2	NA	NA	TRBV5-1	CASSPLTVDYGYTF	TGCGCCAGCAGCCCCCTGACAGTGGACTATGGCTACACCTTC
TRBJ2-3	NA	NA	TRBV5-4	CASSPVAATGTDTQYF	TGTGCCAGCAGCCCCGTGGCGGCCACGGGCACAGATACGCAGTATTTT
TRBJ2-7	NA	NA	TRBV18	CASSPPSSYEQYF	TGTGCCAGCTCACCACCAAGCTCCTACGAGCAGTACTTC
TRBJ1-1	NA	NA	TRBV11-2	CASSHPGVGEAFF	TGTGCCAGCAGTCACCCAGGGGTGGGGGAAGCTTTCTTT
TRBJ2-3	NA	NA	TRBV5-1	CASSSADSTDTQYF	TGCGCCAGCAGCTCCGCAGACAGCACAGATACGCAGTATTTT
TRBJ2-1	NA	NA	TRBV2	CASSGDESRNEQFF	TGCGCCAGCAGTGGGGACGAAAGTAGGAATGAGCAGTTCTTC
TRBJ2-3	NA	TRBD1	TRBV6-1	CASRTGIVVADTQYF	TGTGCCAGCAGGACAGGGATTGTAGTAGCAGATACGCAGTATTTT
TRBJ2-5	NA	NA	TRBV29-1	CSVLRTAEETQYF	TGCAGCGTCCTCAGGACAGCCGAAGAGACCCAGTACTTC
TRBJ2-3	NA	TRBD1	TRBV5-5	CASSPFTGGGTDTQYF	TGTGCCAGCAGCCCATTTACAGGGGGCGGAACAGATACGCAGTATTTT
TRBJ1-1	NA	NA	TRBV19	CASGPGVRTEAFF	TGTGCCAGTGGCCCCGGGGTCAGGACTGAAGCTTTCTTT
TRBJ2-1	NA	NA	TRBV29-1	CSEPRDKVSYNEQFF	TGCAGCGAGCCCCGGGACAAGGTTTCCTACAATGAGCAGTTCTTC
TRBJ2-1	NA	TRBD2	TRBV11-2	CASSYIAGSSYNEQFF	TGTGCCAGCAGCTACATAGCGGGAAGCTCCTACAATGAGCAGTTCTTC
TRBJ2-7	NA	NA	TRBV7-2	CASSSRRFTAASYEQYF	TGTGCCAGCAGCTCTCGGAGGTTCACAGCCGCTTCCTACGAGCAGTACTTC
TRBJ2-3	few	NA	TRBV30	CASSGDTDTQYF	TGTGCCAGCTCAGGGGACACAGATACGCAGTATTTT
TRBJ2-6	NA	TRBD2	TRBV27	CASRSGTGNSGANVLTF	TGTGCCAGCAGGAGCGGGACCGGGAACTCTGGGGCCAACGTCCTGACTTTC
TRBJ2-5	NA	NA	TRBV5-1	CASSWGRKYQETQYF	TGCGCCAGCAGCTGGGGGCGGAAGTACCAAGAGACCCAGTACTTC
TRBJ2-3	NA	NA	TRBV5-1	CASSLGGRYTDTQYF	TGCGCCAGCAGCTTGGGGGGACGGTACACAGATACGCAGTATTTT
TRBJ1-2	NA	NA	TRBV4-1	CASSQQENYGYTF	TGCGCCAGCAGCCAGCAGGAGAACTATGGCTACACCTTC
TRBJ1-4	NA	TRBD1	TRBV6-6	CASSRQGAEEKLFF	TGTGCCAGCAGTCGACAGGGGGCAGAGGAAAAACTGTTTTTT
TRBJ2-3	NA	NA	TRBV25-1	CASSRNTDTQYF	TGTGCCAGCAGTCGGAACACAGATACGCAGTATTTT
TRBJ2-2	NA	NA	TRBV4-2	CASSQVKASPGELFF	TGTGCCAGCAGCCAAGTAAAAGCTAGCCCCGGGGAGCTGTTTTTT
TRBJ2-7	NA	TRBD1	TRBV6-1	CASSPTGGGYEQYF	TGTGCCAGCAGCCCCACAGGGGGAGGCTACGAGCAGTACTTC
TRBJ2-1	NA	TRBD1	TRBV5-8	CASSLVQGVINEQFF	TGTGCCAGCAGCTTGGTACAGGGGGTGATCAATGAGCAGTTCTTC
TRBJ2-3	once	NA	TRBV13	CASSLVPDTQYF	TGTGCCAGCAGCTTAGTGCCGGATACGCAGTATTTT
TRBJ2-7	NA	TRBD2	TRBV6-6	CASSLAGAPPYEQYF	TGTGCCAGCAGTTTGGCGGGAGCCCCACCCTACGAGCAGTACTTC
TRBJ2-1	NA	TRBD2	TRBV7-3	CASSPSPDGGNEQFF	TGTGCCAGCAGCCCTTCCCCGGACGGGGGGAATGAGCAGTTCTTC
TRBJ1-1	few	NA	TRBV28	CASRISETEAFF	TGTGCCAGCAGGATCAGTGAGACTGAAGCTTTCTTT
TRBJ2-1	once	TRBD2	TRBV5-1	CASNPRTSGKREQFF	TGCGCCAGCAACCCCAGGACTAGCGGGAAACGTGAGCAGTTCTTC
TRBJ2-5	NA	NA	TRBV18	CASSSQETQYF	TGTGCCAGCTCATCTCAAGAGACCCAGTACTTC